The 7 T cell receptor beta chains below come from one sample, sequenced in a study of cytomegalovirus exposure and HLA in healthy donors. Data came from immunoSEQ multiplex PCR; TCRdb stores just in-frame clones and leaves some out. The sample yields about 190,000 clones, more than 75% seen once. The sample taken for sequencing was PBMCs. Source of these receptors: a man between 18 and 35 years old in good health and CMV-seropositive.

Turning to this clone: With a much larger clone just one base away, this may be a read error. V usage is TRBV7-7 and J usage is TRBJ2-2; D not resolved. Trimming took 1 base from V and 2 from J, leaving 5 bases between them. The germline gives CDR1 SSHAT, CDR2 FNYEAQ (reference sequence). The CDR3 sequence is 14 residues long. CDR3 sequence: CASSLGLNTGELFF. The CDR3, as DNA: TGTGCCAGCAGCTTAGGACTCAACACCGGGGAGCTGTTTTTT.

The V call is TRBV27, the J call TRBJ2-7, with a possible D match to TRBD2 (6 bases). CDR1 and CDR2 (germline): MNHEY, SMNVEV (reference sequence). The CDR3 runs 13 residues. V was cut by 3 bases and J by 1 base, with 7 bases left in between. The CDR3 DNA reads TGTGCCAGCAGTTTTGGGAGGTCCTACGAGCAGTACTTC. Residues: CASSFGRSYEQYF.

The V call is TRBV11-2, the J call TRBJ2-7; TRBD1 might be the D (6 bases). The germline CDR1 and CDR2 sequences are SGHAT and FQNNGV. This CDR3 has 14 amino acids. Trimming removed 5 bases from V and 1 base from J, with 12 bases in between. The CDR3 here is CASSGRTASYEQYF. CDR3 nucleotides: TGTGCCAGCAGCGGCAGGACAGCGTCCTACGAGCAGTACTTC.

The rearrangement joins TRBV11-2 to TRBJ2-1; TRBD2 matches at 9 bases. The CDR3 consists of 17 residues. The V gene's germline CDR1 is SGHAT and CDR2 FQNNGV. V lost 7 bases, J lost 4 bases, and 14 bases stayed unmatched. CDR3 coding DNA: TGTGCCAGCACCCCCCCTCGGCGGGAGGGCGTGTACAATGAGCAGTTCTTC. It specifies CASTPPRREGVYNEQFF.

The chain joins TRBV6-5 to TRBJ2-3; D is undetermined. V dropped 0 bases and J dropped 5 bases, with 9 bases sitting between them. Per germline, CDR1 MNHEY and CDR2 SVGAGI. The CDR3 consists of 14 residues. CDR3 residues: CASSYSGEEDTQYF. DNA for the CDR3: TGTGCCAGCAGTTACTCTGGCGAGGAAGATACGCAGTATTTT.

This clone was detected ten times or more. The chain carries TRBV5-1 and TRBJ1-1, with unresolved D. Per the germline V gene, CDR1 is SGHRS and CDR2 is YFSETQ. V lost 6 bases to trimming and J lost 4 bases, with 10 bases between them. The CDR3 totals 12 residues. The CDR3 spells CASTEAGTEAFF. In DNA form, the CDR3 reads TGCGCCAGCACGGAGGCTGGCACTGAAGCTTTCTTT.

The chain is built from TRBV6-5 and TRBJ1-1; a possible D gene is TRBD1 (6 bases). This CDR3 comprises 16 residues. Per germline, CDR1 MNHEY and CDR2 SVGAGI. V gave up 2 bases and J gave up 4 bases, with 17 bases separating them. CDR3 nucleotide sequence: TGTGCCAGCAGTTACCAACGGGCGGGGGCAGGCACTGAAGCTTTCTTT. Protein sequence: CASSYQRAGAGTEAFF.